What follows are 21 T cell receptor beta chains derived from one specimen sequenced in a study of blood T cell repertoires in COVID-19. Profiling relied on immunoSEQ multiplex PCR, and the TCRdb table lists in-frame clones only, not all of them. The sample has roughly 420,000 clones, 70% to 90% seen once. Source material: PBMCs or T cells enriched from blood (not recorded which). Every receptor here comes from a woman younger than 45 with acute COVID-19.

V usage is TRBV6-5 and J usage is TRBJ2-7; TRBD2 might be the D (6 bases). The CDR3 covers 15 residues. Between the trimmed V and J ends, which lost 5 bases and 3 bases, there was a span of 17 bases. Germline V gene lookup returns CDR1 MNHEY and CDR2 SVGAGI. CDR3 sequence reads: CASSRSLAAGYEQYF. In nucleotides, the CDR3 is TGTGCCAGCAGTAGATCCTTAGCGGCGGGCTACGAGCAGTACTTC.

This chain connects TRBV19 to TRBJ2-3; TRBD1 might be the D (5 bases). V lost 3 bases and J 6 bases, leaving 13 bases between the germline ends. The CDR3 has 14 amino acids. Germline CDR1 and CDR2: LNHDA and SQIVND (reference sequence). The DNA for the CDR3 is TGTGCCAGTAGTATCTCTCCAGGGCTGGATACGCAGTATTTT. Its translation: CASSISPGLDTQYF. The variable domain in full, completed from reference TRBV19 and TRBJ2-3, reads DGGITQSPKYLFRKEGQNVTLSCEQNLNHDAMYWYRQDPGQGLRLIYYSQIVNDFQKGDIAEGYSVSREKKESFPLTVTSAQKNPTAFYLCASSISPGLDTQYFGPGTRLTVL.

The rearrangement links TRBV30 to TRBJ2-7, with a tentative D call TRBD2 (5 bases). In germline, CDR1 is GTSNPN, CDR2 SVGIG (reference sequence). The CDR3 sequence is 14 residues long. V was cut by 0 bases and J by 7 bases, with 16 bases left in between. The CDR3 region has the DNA TGTGCCTGGAGTGTTGAAGGGCGGGCGATGGAGCAGTACTTC. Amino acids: CAWSVEGRAMEQYF.

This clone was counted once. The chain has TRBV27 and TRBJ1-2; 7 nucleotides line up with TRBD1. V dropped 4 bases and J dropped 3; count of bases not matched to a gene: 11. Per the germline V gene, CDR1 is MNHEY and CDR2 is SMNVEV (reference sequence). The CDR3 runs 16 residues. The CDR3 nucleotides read TGTGCCAGCAGTTCAAAGACAGGGCTCCCCGACTATGGCTACACCTTC. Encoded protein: CASSSKTGLPDYGYTF.

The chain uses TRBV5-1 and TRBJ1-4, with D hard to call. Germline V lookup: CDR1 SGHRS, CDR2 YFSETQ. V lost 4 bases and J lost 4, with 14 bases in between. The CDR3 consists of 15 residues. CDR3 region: CASSTVNSLNEKLFF. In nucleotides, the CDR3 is TGCGCCAGCAGCACCGTGAACAGCCTTAATGAAAAACTGTTTTTT.

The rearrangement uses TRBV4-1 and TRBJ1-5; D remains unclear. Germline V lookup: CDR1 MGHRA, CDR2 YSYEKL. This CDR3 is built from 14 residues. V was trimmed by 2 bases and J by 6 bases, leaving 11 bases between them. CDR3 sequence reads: CASSQLGRVQPQHF. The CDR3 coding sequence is TGCGCCAGCAGCCAATTAGGGAGGGTTCAGCCCCAGCATTTT.

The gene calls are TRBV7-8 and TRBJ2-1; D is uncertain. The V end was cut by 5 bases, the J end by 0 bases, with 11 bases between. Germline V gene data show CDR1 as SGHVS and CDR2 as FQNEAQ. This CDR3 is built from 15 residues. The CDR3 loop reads CASSQSRSSYNEQFF. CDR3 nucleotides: TGTGCCAGCAGCCAAAGTAGGAGCTCCTACAATGAGCAGTTCTTC.

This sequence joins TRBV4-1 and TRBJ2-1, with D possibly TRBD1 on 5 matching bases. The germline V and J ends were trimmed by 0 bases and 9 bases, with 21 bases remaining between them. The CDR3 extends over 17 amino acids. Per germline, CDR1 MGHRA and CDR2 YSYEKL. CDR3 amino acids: CASSQDWGRSALSEQFF. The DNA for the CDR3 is TGCGCCAGCAGCCAAGATTGGGGCAGGTCAGCGCTCAGTGAGCAGTTCTTC.

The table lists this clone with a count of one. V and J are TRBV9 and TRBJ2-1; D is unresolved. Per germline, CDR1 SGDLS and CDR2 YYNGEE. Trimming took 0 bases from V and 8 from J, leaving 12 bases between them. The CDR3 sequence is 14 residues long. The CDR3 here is CASSVDNPRDEQFF. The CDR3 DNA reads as TGTGCCAGCAGCGTAGATAACCCCCGCGATGAGCAGTTCTTC.

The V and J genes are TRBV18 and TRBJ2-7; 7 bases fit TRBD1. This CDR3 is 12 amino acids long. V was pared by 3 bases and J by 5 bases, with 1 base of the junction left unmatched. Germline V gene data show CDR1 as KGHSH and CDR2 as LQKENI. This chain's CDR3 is CASSPQGDEQYF. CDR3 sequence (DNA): TGTGCCAGCTCACCGCAGGGGGACGAGCAGTACTTC.

The CDR3 DNA sequence: TGCGCCAGCAGCTTTACTAGCGGGGAGTACTACGAGCAGTACTTC. Its protein product is CASSFTSGEYYEQYF. This chain joins TRBV5-1 and TRBJ2-7, with 10 bases matching TRBD2. Trimming took 2 bases from V and 3 from J; bases not matched to a gene: 5. This CDR3 contains 15 residues. CDR1 SGHRS and CDR2 YFSETQ come from the germline V gene.

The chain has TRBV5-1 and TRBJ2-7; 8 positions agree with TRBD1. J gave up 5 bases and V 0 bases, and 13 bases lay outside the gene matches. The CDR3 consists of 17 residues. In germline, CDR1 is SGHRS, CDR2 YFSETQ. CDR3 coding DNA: TGCGCCAGCAGCTTGGGACAGGGGATTGGGTCCGGCGACGAGCAGTACTTC. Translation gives CASSLGQGIGSGDEQYF.

CDR3 nucleotide sequence: TGCGCCAGCAGCGGAGGAAACCCGGGCCCTGGGGAGACCCAGTACTTC. Its translation: CASSGGNPGPGETQYF. The V and J genes are TRBV4-3 and TRBJ2-5, with D tentatively TRBD2 (5 bases). The CDR3 loop spans 16 amino acids. In germline, CDR1 is LGHNA, CDR2 YSLEER. V was trimmed by 5 bases and J by 5 bases, leaving 21 bases between them.

The CDR3 DNA sequence: TGTGCCAGCAGCTTAGGCAGTCGACTTTACTCCGGGGAGCTGTTTTTT. As protein: CASSLGSRLYSGELFF. The chain recombines TRBV7-2 with TRBJ2-2; D is ambiguous. The CDR3 totals 16 residues. Deletions cut 1 base from V and 6 bases from J, with 15 bases between. Germline V gene sequence: CDR1 SGHTA, CDR2 FQGNSA.

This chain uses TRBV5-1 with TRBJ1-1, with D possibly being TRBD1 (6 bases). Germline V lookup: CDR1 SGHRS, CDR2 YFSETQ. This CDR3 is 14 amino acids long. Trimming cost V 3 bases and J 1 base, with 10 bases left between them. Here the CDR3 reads CASSSGTPNTEAFF. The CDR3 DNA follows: TGCGCCAGCAGCTCAGGGACACCGAACACTGAAGCTTTCTTT.

The CDR3 DNA is TGCGCCAGCAGTCCGGGAGGGGGTGGCTACACCTTC. Translating gives CASSPGGGGYTF. The rearrangement joins TRBV5-1 to TRBJ1-2; perhaps TRBD1 as D (6 bases). CDR1 is SGHRS and CDR2 is YFSETQ in the germline V gene. This CDR3 comprises 12 residues. V was shortened by 5 bases and J by 7 bases, with 12 bases between the two germline ends.

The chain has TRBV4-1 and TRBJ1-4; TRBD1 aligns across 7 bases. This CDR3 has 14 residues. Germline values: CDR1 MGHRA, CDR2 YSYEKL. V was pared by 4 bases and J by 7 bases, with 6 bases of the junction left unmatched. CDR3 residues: CASSLGGVGEKLFF. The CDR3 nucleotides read TGCGCCAGCAGCCTAGGGGGCGTCGGTGAAAAACTGTTTTTT.

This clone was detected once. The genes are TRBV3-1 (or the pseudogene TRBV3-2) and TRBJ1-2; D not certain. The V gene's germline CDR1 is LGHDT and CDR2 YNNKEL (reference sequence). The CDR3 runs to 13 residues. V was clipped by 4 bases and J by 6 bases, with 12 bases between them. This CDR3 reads CASSREAGDGYTF. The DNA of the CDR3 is TGTGCCAGCAGCCGAGAAGCGGGAGATGGCTACACCTTC.

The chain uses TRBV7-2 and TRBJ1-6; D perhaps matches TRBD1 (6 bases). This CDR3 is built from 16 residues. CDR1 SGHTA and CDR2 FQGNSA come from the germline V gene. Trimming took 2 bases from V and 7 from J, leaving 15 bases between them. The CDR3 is CASSLMRGATNSPLHF. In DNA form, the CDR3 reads TGTGCCAGCAGCTTAATGCGGGGGGCGACGAATTCACCCCTCCACTTT.

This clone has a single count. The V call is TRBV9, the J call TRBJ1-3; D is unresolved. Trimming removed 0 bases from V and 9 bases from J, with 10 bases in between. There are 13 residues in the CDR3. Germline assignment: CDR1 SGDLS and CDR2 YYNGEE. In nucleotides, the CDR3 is TGTGCCAGCAGCGTAGTAGAGGGAGGCACCATATATTTT. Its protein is CASSVVEGGTIYF. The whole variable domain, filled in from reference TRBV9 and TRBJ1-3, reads DSGVTQTPKHLITATGQRVTLRCSPRSGDLSVYWYQQSLDQGLQFLIQYYNGEERAKGNILERFSAQQFPDLHSELNLSSLELGDSALYFCASSVVEGGTIYFGEGSWLTVV.

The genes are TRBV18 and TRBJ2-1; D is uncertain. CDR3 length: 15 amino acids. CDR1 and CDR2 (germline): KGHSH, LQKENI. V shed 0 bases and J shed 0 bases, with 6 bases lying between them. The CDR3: CASSPPTISYNEQFF. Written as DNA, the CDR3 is TGTGCCAGCTCACCACCTACTATCTCCTACAATGAGCAGTTCTTC.